This TCR beta chain emerged from a study of blood T cell repertoires in COVID-19. Looking at the study overall: COVID-19 samples from acute and convalescent phases originated in the United States, Italy and Spain.

The CDR3 loop spans 12 amino acids. Trimming left V 6 bases short and J 4 bases short, with 10 bases between. CDR1 LGHDT and CDR2 YNNKEL come from the germline V gene (reference sequence). Original data processing: Cell counts per sample came from amplifying reference gene primers. Profiled with immunoSEQ multiplex PCR; TCRdb holds only in-frame clones, not every one. That table gives V, J and clone size, and the DNA gave D and trimming. The sample yields about 150,000 clones, 65% to 90% seen once. Sequenced input: peripheral blood. The TCR sequence derives from a man between 65 and 85 years old with acute or convalescent COVID-19. The rearrangement joins TRBV3-1 (or the pseudogene TRBV3-2) to TRBJ2-7; a weak D match, TRBD2 (6 bases). The CDR3 region has the DNA TGTGCCAGCAGTGGGACTTTTTACGAGCAGTACTTC. It encodes CASSGTFYEQYF.